This passage covers 6 T cell receptor beta chains from one sample sequenced in a study of T cells in Graves' hyperthyroidism and ophthalmopathy. Authors of the study amplified TCR beta CDR3 regions from RNA transcripts. An initial round of RT-PCR targeting the TCR CDR3 relied on the HTBI primer set. TCRdb analysed the multiplex PCR reads with MiXCR anew, one entry per CDR3 protein. This sample has about 460,000 distinct CDR3 sequences; around a fifth occur once, and the top ten carry approximately 49%. Sequencing was carried out using blood. These receptors were collected from a woman in her sixties or seventies with Graves' ophthalmopathy.

Ten or more counts support this clonotype. This chain connects TRBV7-6 to TRBJ2-5; 12 nucleotides agree with TRBD2. The germline CDR1 and CDR2 sequences are SGHVS and FNYEAQ. The V and J ends lost 2 bases and 2 bases, in that order; junction bases with no gene match: 3. The CDR3 extends over 16 amino acids. DNA of the CDR3: TGTGCCAGCAGCTTACTTGGACTAGCGGGACAAGAGACCCAGTACTTC. Protein product: CASSLLGLAGQETQYF.

The CDR3 DNA reads as TGTGCCAGCAGCCTTACCGGGGCTTTCTTT. Translated: CASSLTGAFF. The chain links TRBV14 to TRBJ1-1; D remains unclear. Trimming removed 4 bases at V and 11 bases at J, with 8 bases between. There are 10 residues in the CDR3. Germline loops: CDR1 SGHDN, CDR2 FVKESK. Variable domain in full (rest from reference TRBV14 and TRBJ1-1): EAGVTQFPSHSVIEKGQTVTLRCDPISGHDNLYWYRRVMGKEIKFLLHFVKESKQDESGMPNNRFLAERTGGTYSTLKVQPAELEDSGVYFCASSLTGAFFGQGTRLTVV.

This clonotype occurred a few times. The chain carries TRBV12-3 or TRBV12-4 and TRBJ2-1; 10 bases fit TRBD2. CDR3 size: 18 residues. V shed 1 base and J 2 bases; nucleotides not matched to a gene: 8. CDR3 bases: TGTGCCAGCAGTTTAGGGCTAGCGGGAGTTTCCCCCTACAATGAGCAGTTCTTC. Amino acids: CASSLGLAGVSPYNEQFF.

This clonotype has more than one count but fewer than ten. The CDR3 loop reads CSALGLAGGFEQFF. CDR3 DNA: TGCAGCGCTCTGGGACTAGCGGGAGGTTTTGAGCAGTTCTTC. The V gene is TRBV29-1, the J gene TRBJ2-1; 15 bases agree with TRBD2. Germline V lookup: CDR1 SQVTM, CDR2 ANQGSEA. J gave up 9 bases and V 7 bases, and 7 bases lay outside the gene matches. This CDR3 is 14 amino acids long.

The table lists this clonotype with a few counts. The chain recombines TRBV4-1 with TRBJ1-1; D remains unclear. Germline V gene data show CDR1 as MGHRA and CDR2 as YSYEKL. Between the trimmed V and J ends, which lost 2 bases and 4 bases, there was a span of 11 bases. The CDR3 spans 14 residues. The CDR3 sequence is CASSQYVFGTEAFF. The DNA of the CDR3 is TGCGCCAGCAGCCAATACGTCTTTGGCACTGAAGCTTTCTTT.

This clonotype was observed a few times. The chain has TRBV20-1 and TRBJ2-3; D is unclear. From germline, CDR1 is DFQATT and CDR2 SNEGSKA (reference sequence). This CDR3 comprises 12 residues. Trimming shortened V by 0 bases and J by 4 bases, and 5 bases separated the two germline ends. The CDR3 loop reads CSAREGADTQYF. CDR3 sequence (DNA): TGCAGTGCTAGAGAAGGAGCAGATACGCAGTATTTT.